This T cell receptor (beta chain) was captured in a study of response to subunit inactivated influenza vaccine. Study-wide findings and caveats: Seasonal influenza vaccination, on each occasion, was suggested by the authors to recruit few new T cells.

This clonotype was detected only a few times. Its matching antigen is unknown. Germline CDR1 reads SGHVS; CDR2 reads FQNEAQ. The CDR3 runs 15 residues. Trimming at V came to 5 bases and at J to 0 bases, leaving 3 bases not matched to a gene. TCRdb passed the RT-PCR reads through MiXCR, listing each CDR3 protein once. The top ten hold 13% of the sample, which has around 570,000 distinct CDR3 sequences, roughly 8.2% seen once. The chain carries TRBV7-8 and TRBJ2-4; 8 bases are shared with TRBD2. The clonotype comes from a man between 50 and 70 years old who received an inactivated influenza vaccine. The sample in question was PBMCs from blood, obtained around 25 months after vaccination. CDR3 bases: TGTGCCAGCAGCCCCGGGGGGGAAGCCAAAAACATTCAGTACTTC. It is translated as CASSPGGEAKNIQYF.